This T cell receptor (beta chain) was captured in a study of T-cell memory formation after mild COVID-19. Libraries for TCRalpha and TCRbeta carried sample barcodes and unique molecular identifiers via 5'RACE. TCRdb reanalysed the 5' RACE reads using MiXCR and keeps one entry per CDR3 protein. This table holds 400,000 to 550,000 distinct CDR3 sequences, roughly 25% found once. Notes on this clonotype: Antigen specificity is unknown.

Regarding the study as a whole: Clones that contracted from day 15 to 85 were balanced CD4/CD8, while later expanders leaned CD4+. Several responding clones turned up in pre-infection memory, indicating that cross-reactive memory may have taken part.

With 5 bases clipped from V and 2 bases from J, the junction kept 6 bases outside the gene matches. The CDR3 totals 15 residues. The genes are TRBV23-1 and TRBJ2-1; TRBD1 agrees at 7 bases. TRBV23-1 is placed among ORFs of uncertain function. Sequencing used PBMCs or a T cell subset sorted from them (not recorded which). The sequence was obtained from an adult woman who had mild COVID-19 (a few samples of this study predate the infection). Cell type and time point are not known. For the CDR3, the DNA is TGCGCCAGCAGTGAAGACAGGGACGCCTACAATGAGCAGTTCTTC. It encodes CASSEDRDAYNEQFF.